A single TCR beta chain is shown here with its context. Its antigen remains undetermined. Per-nucleotide qualities are absent, and no much larger clonotype sits a single base away. This sample is part of a study of beta chain features in type 1 diabetes (dated by TCRdb to 2016 to 2018). For context, the study as a whole: No differences in mean age, gender distribution, total cell number or subset yield were found between patients and healthy donors. Naive and central memory subsets were obtained from all 30 or so donors, but regulatory and stem cell-like memory subsets were isolated from only 8 patients and roughly eight healthy donors. The study compared TCRB repertoires of sorted circulating CD4+ T cell subsets between recently diagnosed type 1 diabetes patients and matched healthy donors. A total of 100 million to 110 million sorted cells were examined across all samples, and a strong correlation was observed between cell number per subset and RNA yield. Paper-wide results and their limitations: Because the HLA sub-analyses included only small numbers of individuals, any influence of HLA type on TCRB rearrangement was left unresolved. Naive, central memory and regulatory TCRB repertoires appeared to be more alike among patients than among healthy donors. At VDJ recombination sites, type 1 diabetes patients had fewer insertions and more deleted nucleotides, which implies abnormalities in thymic rearrangement. Shorter templates might be favored by PCR, yet because patient and control samples were amplified and corrected together, any such skew would affect both groups equally. Because cDNA was sequenced instead of genomic DNA, activated cells with high expression could be over-represented, although the groups did not differ in activation or CD3 levels. In all four CD4+ subsets, TCRB CDR3 length was moderately but significantly shorter in type 1 diabetes patients.

The High Capacity cDNA Reverse Transcription Kit was used to reverse transcribe all of the isolated RNA, meaning that expressed TCRB transcripts were what got sequenced. Naive, central memory and regulatory T cell samples underwent deep immunoSEQ sequencing, averaging around 4 million total reads per sample. Sorted cells were lysed in RLT buffer and RNA was extracted with DNase-treated RNeasy Micro or Mini kits, depending on cell number. Each cell subset was processed separately to prevent cross-contamination, with patient and healthy donor samples processed together. TCRB sequences were amplified from cDNA with the immunoSEQ multiplex PCR, producing 87-bp fragments spanning the CDR3 region. Sequencing of the amplicons was performed on the Illumina HiSeq platform. Regarding the original processing steps: Synthetic template baselines were used to correct PCR bias computationally, reads within Hamming distance 2 were collapsed, and singletons that could not be merged were discarded. Reads were aligned against IMGT so that V, D and J genes, CDR3 length and insertions or deletions at six rearrangement sites could be assigned. Within each subset, clonotype counts were normalized to sorted cell number, and only after that were true diversity and Gini coefficients computed with the tcR R package. The overlap coefficient, calculated on TCRB nucleotide sequences, was used to quantify repertoire sharing. Out-of-frame TCRB sequences from naive cells were analyzed to stand in for the pre-selection repertoire. TCRdb took this table from immuneACCESS and kept in-frame rearrangements with V and J called. Such tables lack part of the clones; where checked against another copy, unresolved V genes explain under half of the gap, and the rest is unexplained. V and J calls and clone size are copied from that table; D and trimming were computed from the DNA. The sample data list 200,000 to 300,000 clones, and roughly 11% of these were observed just once. The ten largest account for over 0.015% of the sample.

Each donor gave one peripheral blood draw, averaging approximately 110 mL, which was collected into heparinised tubes. A BD FACSAria II was used to sort naive, central memory, regulatory and stem cell-like memory CD4+ T cells with a panel that included CD45RO, CCR7, CD25, CD127, CD95 and CD27. Every sorted population had a purity above 95%. PBMCs were isolated immediately by Lymphoprep density gradient centrifugation and stained directly without culture. So that batch effects would be minimized, each experiment stained and sorted samples in pairs, pairing one healthy donor with one patient. V loses 4 bases, J loses 4 bases, and the germline ends lie 14 bases apart. Measured from the cysteine to the phenylalanine, the CDR3 is 14 residues long. Only the CDR3 region is kept as DNA, spanning 42 bases read in frame from base 1. Based on the germline V gene, the CDR1 and CDR2 sequences are SGHDT and YYEEEE.

The rearranged chain carries TRBV5-6 and TRBJ1-2; a tentative D call is TRBD1 (6 bases match). The source of this sequence is a man aged 30 to 39 with type 1 diabetes. The sample was naive CD4+ T cells from blood. The cell subset or site label corresponds to: true naive CD4+ T cells. The bases are TGTGCCAGCAGCCGTAAAAGGACAGTCTATGGCTACACCTTC. Translated, this gives CASSRKRTVYGYTF.